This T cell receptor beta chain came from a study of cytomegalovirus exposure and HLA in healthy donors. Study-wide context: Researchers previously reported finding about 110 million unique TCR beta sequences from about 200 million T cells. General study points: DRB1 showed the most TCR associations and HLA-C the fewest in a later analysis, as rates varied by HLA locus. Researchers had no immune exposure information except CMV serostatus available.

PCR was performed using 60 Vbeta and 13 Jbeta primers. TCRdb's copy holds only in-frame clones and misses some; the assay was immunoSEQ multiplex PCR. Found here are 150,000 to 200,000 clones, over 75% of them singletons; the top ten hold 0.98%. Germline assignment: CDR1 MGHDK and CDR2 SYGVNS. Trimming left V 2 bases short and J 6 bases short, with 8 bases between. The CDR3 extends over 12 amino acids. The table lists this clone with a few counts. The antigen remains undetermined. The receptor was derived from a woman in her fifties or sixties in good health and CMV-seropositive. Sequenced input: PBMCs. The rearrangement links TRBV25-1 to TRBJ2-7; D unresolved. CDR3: CASSEGSTEQYF. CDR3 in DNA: TGTGCCAGCAGTGAAGGTAGTACCGAGCAGTACTTC.